The source of this T cell receptor (beta chain) is a study of T cells after posttransplantation cyclophosphamide (dated by TCRdb to the mid-2010s). Broadly, across the study: Using TRB sequencing, the study followed how the T cell repertoire rebuilt after myeloablative bone marrow transplantation with posttransplantation cyclophosphamide given as GVHD prophylaxis. TRB sequencing was performed on blood from all 34 PTCy patients with 1-year posttransplant specimens. Because TRA and TRB clonality were tightly correlated in several samples, subsequent TCR analyses were focused on TRB only. Public TRB sequences were queried against a database of over 3,500 sequences associated with responses to pathogens, tumor antigens, self-antigens and alloantigens. Samples from under 40 PTCy-treated patients, along with samples from some 17 of their related bone marrow donors, underwent antigen receptor sequencing. Up to about 3 additional blood samples from 2 to 5.2 years after transplant were also TRB-sequenced in 3 patients, as was pretransplant blood from a handful of patients.

This clone was observed at least ten times. Its antigen target is currently unknown. No base-level quality is on record; no much larger clone is a single base apart. The sample's treatment or condition, from its label and the paper: high-dose cyclophosphamide on days +3 and +4 as single-agent GVHD prophylaxis. PTCy patients received busulfan and fludarabine conditioning, a related or unrelated marrow graft, and cyclophosphamide on days +3 and +4. The PTCy-treated patients were drawn from a prospective, multi-institutional clinical trial. Peripheral blood and bone marrow mononuclear cells were isolated by Ficoll-Hypaque density centrifugation and were cryopreserved. Genomic DNA was the input for TRB sequencing, which was run either with the immunoSEQ assay at survey resolution or with the hsTCRB kit. On the study's bioinformatics: The immunoSEQ software was used for initial read processing, and the LymphoSeq R package was used for repertoire analyses. For each TRB dataset, clonality was calculated as 1 minus normalized Shannon entropy, and the Gini coefficient was computed as well. Phenotypes of unsorted samples were inferred by mapping TRB sequences from sorted subsets of the recipient or donor onto unsorted samples of the same recipient. In its TCRdb copy, this immuneACCESS table keeps in-frame sequences only and misses some clones. Where compared with another copy, unresolved V genes explain less than half of these, and the others have no known cause. Clonal size and the V and J genes are those of that table, whereas D and trimming came from the DNA. There are tens of thousands of clones in this sample, and none of them is a singleton. Together, the top ten hold more than 1.5% of the sample.

Overall study results and their limits: Donor-recipient similarity was low at 1-2 months but rose over the first year, and later blood repertoires were often dominated by donor CD8+ memory clones. The TRB repertoires of T cells infiltrating skin or GI tract showed only limited overlap with the TRB repertoires of T cells in blood. Across roughly 49 patients, TRB clonality was highly associated with recipient CMV seropositivity and CMV reactivation, and PTCy diversity was similar to diversity in CNI/methotrexate controls.

The sequencing here drew on PBMCs, taken after allogeneic stem cell transplant with posttransplant cyclophosphamide. The TCR originated in a young adult male patient who received an allogeneic stem cell transplant from a related donor, was CMV-positive, and had no GVHD. After a transplant, not all T cells may be the patient's own; some may come from the graft donor.

The CDR3 protein: CASSFGRNQPQHF. The nucleotide sequence reads TGTGCCAGCAGCTTTGGGAGAAATCAGCCCCAGCATTTT. Recombination joined TRBV5-6 with TRBJ1-5; confidence is insufficient to name the D gene. At the junction V is shortened by 2 bases and J by 4 bases, with 7 bases in between. CDR1 and CDR2 are drawn from the germline V gene: SGHDT, YYEEEE. The CDR3 starts with the cysteine, ends with the phenylalanine, and has 13 residues. Of all the DNA, just the CDR3 is kept, 39 bases in frame from base 1.